The 29 T cell receptor beta chains below all came from one sample that was sequenced in a study of cytomegalovirus exposure and HLA in healthy donors. PCR was performed using 60 Vbeta and 13 Jbeta primers. Assay used: immunoSEQ multiplex PCR; TCRdb lists only in-frame clones, some missing. The sample consists of 70,000 to 95,000 clones, 65% to 80% of them appearing once. Sequences were obtained from PBMCs. These receptor sequences come from a man between 25 and 39 years old in good health and CMV-seropositive.

V usage is TRBV4-1 and J usage is TRBJ1-1, with D maybe TRBD1 (6 bases). The CDR3 has 15 residues. The germline gives CDR1 MGHRA, CDR2 YSYEKL. V shed 2 bases and J shed 3 bases, with 13 bases lying between them. This CDR3 reads CASSQRGGRDTEAFF. The CDR3 bases are TGCGCCAGCAGCCAAAGGGGGGGTCGAGACACTGAAGCTTTCTTT.

The rearrangement uses TRBV6-5 and TRBJ2-3; perhaps TRBD2 as D (5 bases). CDR1 and CDR2 from the germline V gene are MNHEY and SVGAGI. The CDR3 is made up of 15 amino acids. V was cut by 4 bases and J by 2 bases, with 13 bases left in between. CDR3 DNA sequence: TGTGCCAGCAGTTCCTCGACTACAAACACAGATACGCAGTATTTT. This sequence encodes CASSSSTTNTDTQYF.

The table lists this clone with a count of one. V usage is TRBV2 and J usage is TRBJ2-2; 9 positions match TRBD2. This CDR3 spans 17 amino acids. J lost 7 bases, V lost 6 bases, and 15 bases had no gene match. Germline V gene sequence: CDR1 SNHLY, CDR2 FYNNEI. CDR3 amino acids: CASSLLPAGGKVGELFF. In DNA, the CDR3 is TGTGCCAGCAGCCTTCTGCCAGCGGGGGGAAAAGTCGGGGAGCTGTTTTTT.

The chain carries TRBV7-9 and TRBJ1-4; TRBD1 matches 8 bases. The CDR3 is 14 residues long. Germline V gene data show CDR1 as SEHNR and CDR2 as FQNEAQ (reference sequence). V lost 5 bases, J lost 7 bases, and 6 bases stayed unmatched. The CDR3 region has the DNA TGTGCCAGCAGCCCCGACAGGGGCTCTGAAAAACTGTTTTTT. Protein product: CASSPDRGSEKLFF. Drawing the rest from reference TRBV7-9 and TRBJ1-4, the complete variable domain is DTGVSQNPRHKITKRGQNVTFRCDPISEHNRLYWYRQTLGQGPEFLTYFQNEAQLEKSRLLSDRFSAERPKGSFSTLEIQRTEQGDSAMYLCASSPDRGSEKLFFGSGTQLSVL.

The chain combines TRBV7-9 with TRBJ2-5; 9 nucleotides match TRBD1. The DNA matches TRBJ2-7 better at its end, which makes the J call doubtful. There are 13 residues in the CDR3. Per the germline V gene, CDR1 is SEHNR and CDR2 is FQNEAQ (reference sequence). In DNA, the CDR3 is TGTGCCAGCAGCTCGACAGGGGGCTACGAGCAGTACTTC. Encoded protein: CASSSTGGYEQYF.

The chain combines TRBV4-1 with TRBJ1-2; 7 nucleotides agree with TRBD1. The germline CDR1 and CDR2 sequences are MGHRA and YSYEKL. The J segment lost 1 base and the V segment lost 5 bases, leaving 7 bases of the junction unmatched. This CDR3 contains 15 residues. The CDR3 DNA follows: TGCGCCAGCAGCATAGACAGGGCCATTAACTATGGCTACACCTTC. As protein: CASSIDRAINYGYTF.

This chain joins TRBV11-2 and TRBJ2-3; tentatively, D is TRBD1 (6 bases). Trimming stripped 5 bases from V and 6 bases from J, with 24 bases between. Germline V CDR1 and CDR2: SGHAT, FQNNGV. The CDR3 has 17 amino acids. CDR3 loop: CASSQSDSHLLRDTQYF. As DNA, the CDR3 is TGTGCCAGCAGCCAATCGGACAGCCACCTTTTGCGCGATACGCAGTATTTT.

The chain couples TRBV19 to TRBJ2-7; TRBD1 matches 9 bases. This CDR3 is 15 amino acids long. Trimming at V came to 4 bases and at J to 2 bases, leaving 6 bases not matched to a gene. CDR1 is LNHDA, CDR2 SQIVND, per germline (reference sequence). This chain's CDR3 is CASSTRRTGAYEQYF. Here the CDR3 DNA reads TGTGCCAGTAGTACCCGGCGGACAGGGGCCTACGAGCAGTACTTC.

On this clone: Other nucleotide sequences from this sample produce the same CDR3. The chain couples TRBV18 to TRBJ2-7; TRBD1 matches at 8 bases. This CDR3 has 14 residues. Germline CDR1 and CDR2: KGHSH and LQKENI. Germline trimming cut 3 bases from V and 0 bases from J; bases unmatched to any gene: 1. The CDR3 DNA reads as TGTGCCAGCTCACCCGGGACAGGCTCCTACGAGCAGTACTTC. This codes for CASSPGTGSYEQYF.

The chain carries TRBV7-3 and TRBJ2-1; D is perhaps TRBD1 (6 bases). Germline-derived CDR1 and CDR2 are SGHTA and FQGTGA. The CDR3 runs to 13 residues. Trimming shortened V by 0 bases and J by 7 bases, and 7 bases separated the two germline ends. The CDR3 spells CASSLTRGNEQFF. CDR3 in DNA: TGTGCCAGCAGCTTAACCAGGGGTAATGAGCAGTTCTTC.

The chain has TRBV7-3 and TRBJ2-6; D is possibly TRBD1 (6 bases). CDR3 length: 17 residues. The V gene's germline CDR1 is SGHTA and CDR2 FQGTGA. V shed 1 base and J shed 0 bases, with 10 bases lying between them. CDR3 DNA: TGTGCCAGCAGCTTAAGACTACAGGGCTCTGGGGCCAACGTCCTGACTTTC. Translating gives CASSLRLQGSGANVLTF.

The chain recombines TRBV5-1 with TRBJ2-5, with a weak D call TRBD1 (5 bases). This CDR3 spans 15 amino acids. The V end was cut by 0 bases, the J end by 1 base, with 10 bases between. Looked up from germline, CDR1 is SGHRS and CDR2 is YFSETQ. The CDR3 DNA follows: TGCGCCAGCAGCTTGGCCATGACAGTCCAAGAGACCCAGTACTTC. Protein product: CASSLAMTVQETQYF.

The chain carries TRBV6-4 and TRBJ2-1; D is possibly TRBD1 (6 bases). The V gene lost 5 bases and the J gene lost 12 bases, with 26 bases spanning the gap. Per germline, CDR1 MRHNA and CDR2 SNTAGT. The CDR3 has 16 amino acids. CDR3 DNA: TGTGCCAGCAGTCCCCTCTGGGGGACACCGGGCGGAGGGCAGTTCTTC. Its translation: CASSPLWGTPGGGQFF.

V gene TRBV19 combines with J gene TRBJ2-1; 9 positions agree with TRBD1. CDR3 size: 15 residues. CDR1 and CDR2 (germline): LNHDA, SQIVND (reference sequence). The junction had 13 bases not matched to a gene; V was cut back by 8 bases and J by 8 bases. The CDR3 here is CASLKQGASRDEQFF. For the CDR3, the DNA is TGTGCCAGTCTAAAACAGGGGGCTAGCAGGGATGAGCAGTTCTTC.

This chain joins TRBV28 and TRBJ1-5, with 8 bases aligning to TRBD1. The CDR3 consists of 15 residues. After removal of 2 bases from V and 5 bases from J, the junction contained 5 bases not matched to a gene. CDR1 and CDR2 (germline): MDHEN, SYDVKM. CDR3 amino acids: CASSLTTGAYQPQHF. As DNA, the CDR3 is TGTGCCAGCAGTTTAACGACAGGGGCGTATCAGCCCCAGCATTTT.

The chain joins TRBV19 to TRBJ1-1; 8 positions match TRBD1. Germline V CDR1 and CDR2: LNHDA, SQIVND (reference sequence). The CDR3 totals 14 residues. Trimming took 9 bases from V and 0 from J; bases not matched to a gene: 6. The CDR3 loop is CASTGGDLNTEAFF. CDR3 in DNA: TGTGCCAGCACAGGGGGAGACTTGAACACTGAAGCTTTCTTT.

The chain carries TRBV5-1 and TRBJ1-2; 7 bases map to TRBD1. Germline V gene data show CDR1 as SGHRS and CDR2 as YFSETQ. The CDR3 consists of 12 residues. The junction had 2 bases not matched to a gene; V was cut back by 4 bases and J by 5 bases. The CDR3 spells CASSRGQYGYTF. The CDR3 DNA reads TGCGCCAGCAGCAGGGGACAGTATGGCTACACCTTC.

The V gene is TRBV2, the J gene TRBJ2-1; 10 nucleotides match TRBD1. Germline V gene lookup returns CDR1 SNHLY and CDR2 FYNNEI. V was pared by 3 bases and J by 7 bases, with 3 bases of the junction left unmatched. The CDR3 totals 14 residues. CDR3 coding DNA: TGTGCCAGCAGTGAGAGGGGACAGGGGAATGAGCAGTTCTTC. Protein: CASSERGQGNEQFF.

The V gene is TRBV4-1, the J gene TRBJ1-4, with D possibly TRBD1 on 6 matching bases. In germline, CDR1 is MGHRA, CDR2 YSYEKL. This CDR3 is 18 amino acids long. The V end lost 4 bases, the J end lost 7 bases, and 25 bases lay between the germline ends. The CDR3: CASSRRASQGNVVEKLFF. As DNA, the CDR3 is TGCGCCAGCAGCCGCAGAGCTAGCCAGGGGAACGTGGTTGAAAAACTGTTTTTT.

V usage is TRBV29-1 and J usage is TRBJ1-5; TRBD1 agrees at 8 bases. Per germline, CDR1 SQVTM and CDR2 ANQGSEA. The CDR3 extends over 15 amino acids. The ends lost 6 bases at V and 2 bases at J; junction bases unmatched: 9. CDR3 coding DNA: TGCAGCGTGCTAACACAGACAGGGGGCAATCAGCCCCAGCATTTT. Translated: CSVLTQTGGNQPQHF.

J is TRBJ1-1 and V is TRBV7-3, with D perhaps matching TRBD1 (5 bases). CDR3 length: 14 amino acids. The germline V gene encodes CDR1 SGHTA and CDR2 FQGTGA. V lost 0 bases and J 4 bases, leaving 9 bases between the germline ends. In DNA, the CDR3 is TGTGCCAGCAGCTTAACGTGGAGGGGCACTGAAGCTTTCTTT. Translation: CASSLTWRGTEAFF.

The V gene is TRBV5-1, the J gene TRBJ2-3; TRBD2 matches at 7 bases. The CDR3 is made up of 15 amino acids. The V and J ends lost 4 bases and 1 base, in that order; junction bases with no gene match: 6. Germline CDR1 reads SGHRS; CDR2 reads YFSETQ. The CDR3 region is CASSMSGVGTDTQYF. The DNA of the CDR3 is TGCGCCAGCAGCATGAGCGGGGTGGGCACAGATACGCAGTATTTT. The full variable domain, with the rest looked up from reference TRBV5-1 and TRBJ2-3, is KAGVTQTPRYLIKTRGQQVTLSCSPISGHRSVSWYQQTPGQGLQFLFEYFSETQRNKGNFPGRFSGRQFSNSRSEMNVSTLELGDSALYLCASSMSGVGTDTQYFGPGTRLTVL.

This clone was seen a single time. This chain connects TRBV5-4 to TRBJ2-5, with D tentatively TRBD2 (5 bases). Trimming cost V 6 bases and J 11 bases, with 20 bases left between them. This CDR3 region has 13 residues. CDR1 is SGHNT and CDR2 is YYREEE in the germline V gene (reference sequence). The CDR3 region is CASTPKGPGEQYF. The CDR3 DNA is TGTGCCAGCACCCCCAAGGGTCCTGGGGAGCAGTACTTC.

The chain's CDR3 is CASSQEDRSGIQYF. DNA of the CDR3: TGCGCCAGCAGCCAAGAAGACAGGTCGGGCATTCAGTACTTC. The V gene is TRBV4-1, the J gene TRBJ2-4; D is possibly TRBD1 (6 bases). With 0 bases removed from V and 9 bases from J, the gap between germline ends came to 12 bases. This CDR3 comprises 14 residues. Germline V lookup: CDR1 MGHRA, CDR2 YSYEKL.

There are a few counts of this clone. V usage is TRBV27 and J usage is TRBJ2-5; TRBD1 agrees at 7 bases. V was clipped by 5 bases and J by 2 bases; unmatched bases: 8. The CDR3 consists of 15 residues. Germline CDR1 and CDR2: MNHEY and SMNVEV (reference sequence). As DNA, the CDR3 is TGTGCCAGCAGTAGAGCCGGGACAGCGCAAGAGACCCAGTACTTC. Translating gives CASSRAGTAQETQYF.

This chain links TRBV6-5 with TRBJ2-7; the match to TRBD2 covers 10 bases. CDR3 length equals 15 residues. V lost 0 bases, J lost 4 bases, and 3 bases stayed unmatched. CDR1 is MNHEY, CDR2 SVGAGI, per germline. The CDR3 reads CASSYSGLAAYEQYF. The CDR3 DNA reads as TGTGCCAGCAGTTACTCCGGACTAGCGGCTTACGAGCAGTACTTC.

The chain has TRBV5-4 and TRBJ1-4, with 7 positions matching TRBD1. This CDR3 is 16 amino acids long. Germline V gene sequence: CDR1 SGHNT, CDR2 YYREEE (reference sequence). With 0 bases clipped from V and 3 bases from J, the junction kept 5 bases outside the gene matches. CDR3 DNA: TGTGCCAGCAGCTTGGGGAAGGGGGCTGCTAATGAAAAACTGTTTTTT. This gives the protein CASSLGKGAANEKLFF.

In its sample, this clone was seen a few times. This chain connects TRBV7-9 to TRBJ1-1; TRBD1 agrees at 7 bases. The V gene's germline CDR1 is SEHNR and CDR2 FQNEAQ (reference sequence). This CDR3 contains 16 residues. Trimming removed 4 bases from V and 4 bases from J; junction bases left unmatched: 12. The CDR3 DNA is TGTGCCAGCAGCTATATGGAGGGGGCGACATCCACTGAAGCTTTCTTT. Its protein product is CASSYMEGATSTEAFF. The variable domain in full, with the rest retrieved from reference TRBV7-9 and TRBJ1-1, is DTGVSQNPRHKITKRGQNVTFRCDPISEHNRLYWYRQTLGQGPEFLTYFQNEAQLEKSRLLSDRFSAERPKGSFSTLEIQRTEQGDSAMYLCASSYMEGATSTEAFFGQGTRLTVV.

The chain combines TRBV5-1 with TRBJ1-5; D is possibly TRBD1 (6 bases). V lost 0 bases, J lost 7 bases, and 8 bases lay in between. CDR3 length: 13 amino acids. Germline V gives CDR1 SGHRS, CDR2 YFSETQ. The chain's CDR3 is CASSLDRAQPQHF. As DNA, the CDR3 is TGCGCCAGCAGCTTGGACAGGGCCCAGCCCCAGCATTTT.